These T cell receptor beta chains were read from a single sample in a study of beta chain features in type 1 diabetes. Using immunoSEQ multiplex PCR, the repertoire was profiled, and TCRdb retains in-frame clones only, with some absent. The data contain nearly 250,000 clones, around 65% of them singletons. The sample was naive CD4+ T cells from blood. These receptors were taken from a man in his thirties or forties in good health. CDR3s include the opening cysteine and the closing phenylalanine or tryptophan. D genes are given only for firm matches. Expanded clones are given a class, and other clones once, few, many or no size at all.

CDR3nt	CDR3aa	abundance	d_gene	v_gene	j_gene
TGCAGCGGGACAGAACTCCTAGCAACAGATACGCAGTATTTT	CSGTELLATDTQYF	NA	NA	TRBV29-1	TRBJ2-3
TGCGCCAGCAGCCCAAGAGGGACAGGGGGCAATGAGCAGTTCTTC	CASSPRGTGGNEQFF	NA	TRBD1	TRBV5-1	TRBJ2-1
TGTGCCAGCAATCAACGGGGCGGAGGCACAGATACGCAGTATTTT	CASNQRGGGTDTQYF	NA	NA	TRBV14	TRBJ2-3
TGTGCCTCATCTAGCGGGACATACAATGAGCAGTTCTTC	CASSSGTYNEQFF	NA	TRBD2	TRBV30	TRBJ2-1
TGTGCCAGCAGCCAAGTGGAAGAGACCCAGTACTTC	CASSQVEETQYF	NA	NA	TRBV14	TRBJ2-5
TGTGCCAGCAGCTTGGCCTTCGGCGGGGGGATCTACAATGAGCAGTTCTTC	CASSLAFGGGIYNEQFF	NA	TRBD2	TRBV5-8	TRBJ2-1
TGTGCCAGCTCACCACGAGGGGGCTCGGGAGAGACCCAGTACTTC	CASSPRGGSGETQYF	once	TRBD1	TRBV18	TRBJ2-5
TGCGCCAGCAGCGAGAGAGTGGGAGATACGCAGTATTTT	CASSERVGDTQYF	NA	NA	TRBV4-3	TRBJ2-3
TGTGCCAGCAGTCCCGAGACGGAGACCCAGTACTTC	CASSPETETQYF	NA	NA	TRBV2	TRBJ2-5
TGTGCCAGCAGGTCTATGACAGGGGAAGCTTTCTTT	CASRSMTGEAFF	NA	TRBD1	TRBV14	TRBJ1-1
TGTGCCAGCTCCCGAGGCACAGCCCAAGAGACCCAGTACTTC	CASSRGTAQETQYF	NA	NA	TRBV9	TRBJ2-5
TGTGCCAGCAGCTTAGTTGGACAGGAGGAACCCCAGTACTTC	CASSLVGQEEPQYF	NA	TRBD1	TRBV7-9	TRBJ2-5
TGTGCCATCAGTGACTGGGGAGGGTACGAGCAGTACTTC	CAISDWGGYEQYF	NA	TRBD2	TRBV10-3	TRBJ2-7
TGTGCCAGCTCACCGACAGGGAGCTACGAGCAGTACTTC	CASSPTGSYEQYF	NA	TRBD1	TRBV18	TRBJ2-7
TGTGCCACGACCAACCGCACCCTAGCCAAAAACATTCAGTACTTC	CATTNRTLAKNIQYF	NA	NA	TRBV5-6	TRBJ2-4
TGCGCCAGCAGCTTGGGGAACACCGGGACAAACCATGAGCAGTTCTTC	CASSLGNTGTNHEQFF	NA	NA	TRBV5-1	TRBJ2-1
TGTGCCAGCAGACGGACACTAGCTGGGGAGCAGTACTTC	CASRRTLAGEQYF	NA	NA	TRBV7-2	TRBJ2-7
TGCACCAGCAGCCAAGATCACGGCAGGGGGCTTTCACCCCTCCACTTT	CTSSQDHGRGLSPLHF	NA	NA	TRBV1	TRBJ1-6
TGTGCCAGCAGTTTCTCAGATACGCAGTATTTT	CASSFSDTQYF	NA	NA	TRBV28	TRBJ2-3
TGCAGCGCGCAAAAACACGGCGTTGGCGAGCAGTACTTC	CSAQKHGVGEQYF	NA	NA	TRBV29-1	TRBJ2-7
TGTGCCTGGAGCGCCCAGGGAGACGAGCAGTACTTC	CAWSAQGDEQYF	NA	NA	TRBV30	TRBJ2-7
TGTGCCAGCAGTAGGATGTTGACCCTGGGGGGCACTGAAGCTTTCTTT	CASSRMLTLGGTEAFF	once	NA	TRBV25-1	TRBJ1-1
TGTGCCAGCAGTGAACTCAGGGGTGGCTACACCTTC	CASSELRGGYTF	NA	NA	TRBV2	TRBJ1-2
TGTGCCAGCAGCCCCTCCGGACCCCCAGGTGGAGAGCAGTTCTTC	CASSPSGPPGGEQFF	NA	NA	TRBV7-2	TRBJ2-1
TGTGCCAGCAGCTTCATAGGTGGCACCGGGGAGCTGTTTTTT	CASSFIGGTGELFF	NA	NA	TRBV5-4	TRBJ2-2
TGCAGCGCTGTAGTAGGCTATGGCTACACCTTC	CSAVVGYGYTF	NA	NA	TRBV29-1	TRBJ1-2
TGTGCCTGGAGCCCTCTAAGTCGGGACACTGAAGCTTTCTTT	CAWSPLSRDTEAFF	NA	NA	TRBV30	TRBJ1-1
TGCAGCGTTCGGGAATCCGCGAACACCGGGGAGCTGTTTTTT	CSVRESANTGELFF	NA	NA	TRBV29-1	TRBJ2-2
TGTGCCAGCAGCTTGGAGGGACTAGCGGGCCTCGTCGAGCAGTTCTTC	CASSLEGLAGLVEQFF	NA	TRBD2	TRBV5-4	TRBJ2-1
TGCAGCGTTGAACGGACAGGGAAGAACACCGGGGAGCTGTTTTTT	CSVERTGKNTGELFF	NA	TRBD1	TRBV29-1	TRBJ2-2
TGTGCCAGCAGCTTTGTAGCGGGAGTGACAGATACGCAGTATTTT	CASSFVAGVTDTQYF	NA	TRBD2	TRBV7-9	TRBJ2-3
TGTGCCTGGAGTGTAGCAGGAGGGATTCAGTACTTC	CAWSVAGGIQYF	NA	NA	TRBV30	TRBJ2-4
TGTGCCTGGGATGCTGTCAGTCACACTGAAGCTTTCTTT	CAWDAVSHTEAFF	NA	NA	TRBV30	TRBJ1-1
TGTGCCAGCAGCCTCACTGGGACTAGGGGAACAGATACGCAGTATTTT	CASSLTGTRGTDTQYF	NA	TRBD2	TRBV7-2	TRBJ2-3
TGTGCCAGCAGCCCGACGGGGGCCACAGATACGCAGTATTTT	CASSPTGATDTQYF	NA	NA	TRBV7-2	TRBJ2-3
TGTGCCAGCAGGGGAGGACTAGCGGGAAGGGAGACCCAGTACTTC	CASRGGLAGRETQYF	NA	TRBD2	TRBV28	TRBJ2-5
TGTGCCTGGAGCGGAGGGCAGGGAGGCAATCAGCCCCAGCATTTT	CAWSGGQGGNQPQHF	NA	NA	TRBV30	TRBJ1-5
TGTGCCAGCAGCGCGTACACAGATACGCAGTATTTT	CASSAYTDTQYF	NA	NA	TRBV7-2	TRBJ2-3
TGTGCCAGCAGCGCGGGACGGAATAATTCACCCCTCCACTTT	CASSAGRNNSPLHF	NA	NA	TRBV9	TRBJ1-6
TGCGCCAGCAGCATAACTAGCGTCAACTCCTACGAGCAGTACTTC	CASSITSVNSYEQYF	NA	TRBD2	TRBV5-1	TRBJ2-7
TGTGCCTGGAGTGTGACAGAGGCCCGGGCAGATACGCAGTATTTT	CAWSVTEARADTQYF	few	NA	TRBV30	TRBJ2-3
TGCAGCGCGAGCGGGTGGCCTGGAAATGAGCAGTTCTTC	CSASGWPGNEQFF	NA	NA	TRBV29-1	TRBJ2-1
TGTGCCAGCAGCCTGAGTCGGACTAGCGGGAGATCAGATACGCAGTATTTT	CASSLSRTSGRSDTQYF	NA	TRBD2	TRBV7-2	TRBJ2-3
TGTGCCAGCAGCTCCTGGTACGAGCAGTACTTC	CASSSWYEQYF	NA	NA	TRBV7-2	TRBJ2-7
TGCGCCAGCAGCTTGGGGGGACTAGGAGTCACAGATACGCAGTATTTT	CASSLGGLGVTDTQYF	NA	TRBD2	TRBV5-1	TRBJ2-3